Listed below are T cell receptor beta chains from one sample, sequenced in a study of cytomegalovirus exposure and HLA in healthy donors. Sequenced by immunoSEQ multiplex PCR; TCRdb stores in-frame clones only, minus some. This sample's table has 130,000 or so clones. Material for sequencing was PBMCs. The receptors derive from a man aged 18 to 29 in good health and CMV-seronegative. The CDR3 runs from the conserved cysteine through the conserved F or W. The D gene is left open where the match is weak.

CDR3 DNA	CDR3 protein	J gene	V gene	D gene
TGTGCCAGCAGCCCACAGGTATACGAGCAGTACTTC	CASSPQVYEQYF	TRBJ2-7	TRBV2	NA
TGCGCCAGCAGCCAAGATCAGGGAACTGGAAACACCATATATTTT	CASSQDQGTGNTIYF	TRBJ1-3	TRBV4-3	NA
TGTGCCAGCTCACTCACAGGGAGCACTGAAGCTTTCTTT	CASSLTGSTEAFF	TRBJ1-1	TRBV18	NA
TGCGCCAGCAGCTTGGTGTCAGGAGGCCAAGAGACCCAGTACTTC	CASSLVSGGQETQYF	TRBJ2-5	TRBV5-1	NA
TGTGCCAGCAGCTTACTACTAGCGGGAGGATCTAGTAGCGAGCAGTACTTC	CASSLLLAGGSSSEQYF	TRBJ2-7	TRBV13	TRBD2
TGTGCCAGCAGTTACTCAGCGGCAGATACGCAGTATTTT	CASSYSAADTQYF	TRBJ2-3	TRBV6-6	NA
TGTGCCAGCAGGAGGGGGGGGTCATCTAGCGAGCAGTACTTC	CASRRGGSSSEQYF	TRBJ2-7	TRBV11-3	NA
TGTGCCACCGAGGCCCGACTAGCGGGATTTCGTCCGGATACGCAGTATTTT	CATEARLAGFRPDTQYF	TRBJ2-3	TRBV15	TRBD2
TGTGCCAGTAGTATAGTCGCAGGAGGGGCTGAAGCTTTCTTT	CASSIVAGGAEAFF	TRBJ1-1	TRBV19	NA
TGTGCCAGCAGCCCCCGGGACTCTGGGGCCAACGTCCTGACTTTC	CASSPRDSGANVLTF	TRBJ2-6	TRBV9	NA